Each of the 21 T cell receptor beta chains below was sequenced from the same sample in a study of cytomegalovirus exposure and HLA in healthy donors. The PCR contained 60 Vbeta and 13 Jbeta primers. The assay was immunoSEQ multiplex PCR, and TCRdb's table has in-frame clones only and misses some. The data hold fewer than 70,000 clones, with approximately 76% observed a single time. The sequenced material came from PBMCs. The source of these receptors is a man aged 45-65 years in good health and CMV-seronegative.

In its sample, this clone was seen once. The chain carries TRBV7-8 and TRBJ1-1; D remains ambiguous. V was shortened by 3 bases and J by 6 bases, with 20 bases between the two germline ends. Germline loops: CDR1 SGHVS, CDR2 FQNEAQ. CDR3 length: 16 amino acids. DNA for the CDR3: TGTGCCAGCAGCTTGATCCGTACACCGGCCCTAGCTGAAGCTTTCTTT. Protein: CASSLIRTPALAEAFF.

The CDR3, as DNA: TGTGCCAGCAGCACCTGGACAGGGGGCCATGAAGCTTTCTTT. Translating it yields CASSTWTGGHEAFF. V is TRBV5-8 and J is TRBJ1-1; TRBD1 matches at 11 bases. CDR3 size: 14 residues. Trimming took 4 bases from V and 7 from J; bases not matched to a gene: 6. Germline V gives CDR1 SGHTS, CDR2 YDEGEE. The full variable domain, in which reference TRBV5-8 and TRBJ1-1 provide the parts outside the CDR3, is EAGVTQSPTHLIKTRGQQATLRCSPISGHTSVYWYQQALGLGLQFLLWYDEGEERNRGNFPPRFSGRQFPNYSSELNVNALELEDSALYLCASSTWTGGHEAFFGQGTRLTVV.

This clone was counted between two and nine times. The chain combines TRBV5-1 with TRBJ2-2, with 12 bases that match TRBD2. CDR1 and CDR2 from the germline V gene are SGHRS and YFSETQ. The CDR3 runs to 17 residues. V dropped 7 bases and J dropped 4; count of bases not matched to a gene: 11. In DNA, the CDR3 is TGCGCCAGCCTACTAGCGGGGGGCTCGCGTGGCACCGGGGAGCTGTTTTTT. Translation: CASLLAGGSRGTGELFF.

There are a few counts of this clone. The V and J genes are TRBV18 and TRBJ1-6, with D possibly TRBD1 on 6 matching bases. V was shortened by 4 bases and J by 7 bases, with 17 bases between the two germline ends. This CDR3 has 16 amino acids. CDR1 and CDR2 from the germline V gene are KGHSH and LQKENI. CDR3 region: CASSQGGQAGNSPLHF. The CDR3 coding sequence is TGTGCCAGCTCACAGGGGGGCCAAGCGGGGAATTCACCCCTCCACTTT.

The CDR3 sequence is CASSVLSPGTATNEKLFF. DNA of the CDR3: TGTGCCAGCAGCGTCCTGTCCCCAGGCACCGCAACTAATGAAAAACTGTTTTTT. V is TRBV7-9 and J is TRBJ1-4; D remains ambiguous. This CDR3 has 18 residues. CDR1 and CDR2 from the germline V gene are SEHNR and FQNEAQ (reference sequence). V lost 5 bases and J lost 0, with 19 bases in between.

Comment on this clone: At one of its ends the junction is not consistent with the germline gene, which may arise from a read error. The chain combines TRBV7-7 with TRBJ2-3; D uncertain. Germline CDR1 and CDR2: SSHAT and FNYEAQ (reference sequence). The CDR3 runs 13 residues. As DNA, the CDR3 is TGTGCTAGCAGCGTGTTTGGGCCAGATACGCAGTATTTT. Its translation is CASSVFGPDTQYF.

J is TRBJ2-3 and V is TRBV5-6; TRBD2 matches at 8 bases. Germline V gene lookup returns CDR1 SGHDT and CDR2 YYEEEE. The CDR3 is 15 residues long. J lost 4 bases, V lost 0 bases, and 4 bases had no gene match. CDR3 bases: TGTGCCAGCAGCTTGGTCGGGGGGGCGGCAGATACGCAGTATTTT. This gives the protein CASSLVGGAADTQYF.

The V gene is TRBV6-1, the J gene TRBJ2-5, with 8 positions matching TRBD1. The DNA end favors TRBJ2-7, so the J call may be wrong. This CDR3 is 14 amino acids long. CDR1 is MNHNS and CDR2 is SASEGT in the germline V gene. CDR3 DNA sequence: TGTGCCAGCAGCCAACAGGGGGACTCCTACGAGCAGTACTTC. Protein: CASSQQGDSYEQYF.

The genes are TRBV30 and TRBJ2-2; 12 nucleotides align to TRBD1. Trimming removed 5 bases from V and 7 bases from J; junction bases left unmatched: 5. The CDR3 consists of 14 residues. CDR1 is GTSNPN and CDR2 is SVGIG in the germline V gene (reference sequence). The CDR3 loop reads CAWPGTGGIGELFF. In nucleotides, the CDR3 is TGTGCCTGGCCCGGGACAGGGGGCATCGGGGAGCTGTTTTTT.

The chain carries TRBV7-2 and TRBJ1-3; D unclear. Germline CDR1 and CDR2: SGHTA and FQGNSA. Deletions cut 0 bases from V and 1 base from J, with 13 bases between. This CDR3 is built from 17 residues. As DNA, the CDR3 is TGTGCCAGCAGCTTAGCAGCGGGAATAAGGTCTGGAAACACCATATATTTT. Translation gives CASSLAAGIRSGNTIYF.

The genes are TRBV7-8 and TRBJ1-5; D is unresolved. This CDR3 is 17 amino acids long. Germline V gene sequence: CDR1 SGHVS, CDR2 FQNEAQ. V lost 0 bases, J lost 2 bases, and 14 bases lay in between. The chain's CDR3 is CASSLARGGSGNQPQHF. The CDR3 DNA sequence: TGTGCCAGCAGCTTAGCGCGTGGAGGTAGCGGCAATCAGCCCCAGCATTTT.

This chain uses TRBV5-1 with TRBJ2-6; 9 nucleotides match TRBD1. J was trimmed by 11 bases and V by 4 bases; bases with no gene match: 10. Germline V CDR1 and CDR2: SGHRS, YFSETQ. This CDR3 is 15 amino acids long. The CDR3 loop is CASSMGDRDPDVLTF. The CDR3 coding sequence is TGCGCCAGCAGCATGGGGGACAGGGACCCTGACGTCCTGACTTTC.

The chain recombines TRBV12-2 with TRBJ1-2; TRBD1, the D gene given by the table, was not confirmed from the DNA. TRBV12-2 is a pseudogene segment. The CDR3 contains 14 residues. CDR3 bases: TGTGCAAGTCGCCTCGGACAGTCTAACTATGGCTACACCTTC. Translating gives CASRLGQSNYGYTF.

The rearrangement joins TRBV6-6 to TRBJ2-7, with a tentative D call TRBD1 (5 bases). Germline-derived CDR1 and CDR2 are MNHNY and SVGAGI (reference sequence). The CDR3 has 11 amino acids. Between the trimmed V and J ends, which lost 3 bases and 7 bases, there was a span of 7 bases. The DNA for the CDR3 is TGTGCCAGCAGTTATGGGGCAGAGCAGTACTTC. Translated, it gives CASSYGAEQYF.

The chain combines TRBV6-1 with TRBJ1-5; maybe TRBD1 (6 bases). Trimming took off 2 bases at V and 1 base at J, with 12 bases between the two ends. Germline CDR1 MNHNS, CDR2 SASEGT. The CDR3 is 16 residues long. The CDR3 is CASSEYGRGSNQPQHF. The CDR3 DNA follows: TGTGCCAGCAGTGAATATGGCAGGGGAAGCAATCAGCCCCAGCATTTT.

This clone was seen a handful of times. This chain links TRBV6-5 with TRBJ2-7; TRBD2 might be the D (6 bases). The CDR3 extends over 16 amino acids. Germline V gene lookup returns CDR1 MNHEY and CDR2 SVGAGI. V was cut by 0 bases and J by 7 bases, with 19 bases left in between. The CDR3: CASSYSMFLVRGEQYF. Here the CDR3 DNA reads TGTGCCAGCAGTTACTCGATGTTTCTCGTACGGGGGGAGCAGTACTTC.

Turning to this clone: One junction end does not reproduce the germline sequence, and a read error may be involved. This chain joins TRBV6-6 and TRBJ2-5; TRBD1 matches at 7 bases. The J call may not be correct, given that the DNA end is closer to TRBJ2-7. The CDR3 has 13 amino acids. Germline V gene data show CDR1 as MNHNY and CDR2 as SVGAGI (reference sequence). This CDR3 is CAGSGQESYEQYF. The CDR3 bases are TGTGCCGGCAGCGGACAGGAGTCCTACGAGCAGTACTTC.

V gene TRBV9 combines with J gene TRBJ1-2; no clear D gene. The CDR3 sequence is 17 residues long. CDR1 and CDR2 (germline): SGDLS, YYNGEE. Trimming took 0 bases from V and 6 from J, leaving 21 bases between them. The CDR3 DNA reads as TGTGCCAGCAGCGTAGATTTTCGGCTCCGGGGATCGGATGGCTACACCTTC. The encoded protein is CASSVDFRLRGSDGYTF. Full variable domain (outside the CDR3, taken from reference TRBV9 and TRBJ1-2): DSGVTQTPKHLITATGQRVTLRCSPRSGDLSVYWYQQSLDQGLQFLIQYYNGEERAKGNILERFSAQQFPDLHSELNLSSLELGDSALYFCASSVDFRLRGSDGYTFGSGTRLTVV.

This chain uses TRBV6-6 with TRBJ2-7; 11 positions agree with TRBD2. Trimming took 7 bases from V and 7 from J; bases not matched to a gene: 12. This CDR3 spans 15 amino acids. Per the germline V gene, CDR1 is MNHNY and CDR2 is SVGAGI (reference sequence). CDR3 loop: CASTAYSGGAGEQYF. The CDR3, as DNA: TGTGCCAGCACTGCCTATAGCGGGGGGGCCGGAGAGCAGTACTTC.

This rearrangement joins TRBV10-1 to TRBJ2-7, with TRBD2 as a possible D gene (5 bases). V was cut by 0 bases and J by 5 bases, with 8 bases left in between. CDR1 WNHNN and CDR2 SYGVQD come from the germline V gene (reference sequence). This CDR3 is 13 amino acids long. CDR3 nucleotide sequence: TGCGCCAGCAGTGAGTCGATCGGGGACGAGCAGTACTTC. Its protein is CASSESIGDEQYF.

This chain connects TRBV25-1 to TRBJ2-5; possible D gene TRBD2, 6 bases. V was trimmed by 5 bases and J by 4 bases, leaving 14 bases between them. The germline V gene encodes CDR1 MGHDK and CDR2 SYGVNS. There are 14 residues in the CDR3. The CDR3 sequence is CASSIGGAGETQYF. The CDR3 nucleotides are TGTGCCAGCAGTATCGGGGGTGCGGGAGAGACCCAGTACTTC. Complete variable domain (other parts from reference TRBV25-1 and TRBJ2-5): EADIYQTPRYLVIGTGKKITLECSQTMGHDKMYWYQQDPGMELHLIHYSYGVNSTEKGDLSSESTVSRIRTEHFPLTLESARPSHTSQYLCASSIGGAGETQYFGPGTRLLVL.